This T cell receptor (beta chain) was found in a study of molecular identifiers for immune sequencing clone quantification. The wider study: Naive CD8 RNA (about 19,000 or 110,000 cells) was divided into five aliquots, with four sequenced.

Remarks on this clonotype: With a much larger clone just one base away, this may be a read error.

With listed TCR primers and previously described methods, bulk TCR libraries were prepared. TCRdb reprocessed the PCR reads via MiXCR and lists one record per CDR3 protein. The sample has 97,000 or so distinct CDR3 sequences, 20% to 25% seen once. The length of the CDR3 is 15 residues. The V gene's germline CDR1 is MNHEY and CDR2 SMNVEV (reference sequence). This clonotype was sampled from a human donor in good health. Some libraries in this study had Jurkat cell RNA spiked in. Sequences were obtained from naive CD8+ T cells from blood, with Jurkat cell RNA spiked in. Specified subset: FACS-sorted CD8+CD4-CCR7+CD45RA+ naive T cells. V usage is TRBV27 and J usage is TRBJ2-1, with TRBD2 identical over 12 bases. As DNA, the CDR3 is TGTGCCAGCAGTATCCTAGCGGGGGGGTTCAATGGGCAGTTCTTC. Translated: CASSILAGGFNGQFF.